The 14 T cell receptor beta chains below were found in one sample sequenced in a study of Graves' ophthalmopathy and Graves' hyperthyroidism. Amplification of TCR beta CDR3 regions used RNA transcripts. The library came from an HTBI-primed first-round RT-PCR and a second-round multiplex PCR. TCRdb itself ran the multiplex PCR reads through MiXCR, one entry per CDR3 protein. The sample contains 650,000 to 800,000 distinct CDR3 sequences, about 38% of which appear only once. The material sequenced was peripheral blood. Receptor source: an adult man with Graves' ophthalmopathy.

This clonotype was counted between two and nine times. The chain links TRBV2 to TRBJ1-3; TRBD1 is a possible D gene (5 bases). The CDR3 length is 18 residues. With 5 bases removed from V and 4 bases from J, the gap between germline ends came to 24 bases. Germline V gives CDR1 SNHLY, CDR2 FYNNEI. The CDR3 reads CASSLQFTGTPSGNTIYF. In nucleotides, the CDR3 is TGTGCCAGCAGTCTACAATTTACCGGGACCCCGAGCGGAAACACCATATATTTT.

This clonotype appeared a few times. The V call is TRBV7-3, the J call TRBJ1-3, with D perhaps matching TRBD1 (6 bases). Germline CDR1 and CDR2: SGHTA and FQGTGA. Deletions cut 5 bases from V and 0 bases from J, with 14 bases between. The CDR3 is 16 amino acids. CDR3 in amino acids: CASSPDRRYSGNTIYF. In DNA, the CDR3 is TGTGCCAGCAGCCCTGACAGGAGATACTCTGGAAACACCATATATTTT.

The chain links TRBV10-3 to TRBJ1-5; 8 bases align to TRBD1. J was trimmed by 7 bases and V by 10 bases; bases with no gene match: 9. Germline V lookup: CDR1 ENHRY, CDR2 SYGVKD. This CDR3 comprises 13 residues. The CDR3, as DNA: TGTGCCAGCACCCTGAGACAGGGGCAGCCCCAGCATTTT. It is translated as CASTLRQGQPQHF.

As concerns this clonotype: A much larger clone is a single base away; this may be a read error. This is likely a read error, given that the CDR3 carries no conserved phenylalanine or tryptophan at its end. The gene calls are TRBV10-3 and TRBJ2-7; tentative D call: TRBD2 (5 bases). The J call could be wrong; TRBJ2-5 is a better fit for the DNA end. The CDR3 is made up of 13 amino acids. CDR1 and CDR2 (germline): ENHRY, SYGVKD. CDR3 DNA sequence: TGTGCCAGCAGTGACGGACCGGGGGAGACCCAGTACCTC. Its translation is CASSDGPGETQYL.

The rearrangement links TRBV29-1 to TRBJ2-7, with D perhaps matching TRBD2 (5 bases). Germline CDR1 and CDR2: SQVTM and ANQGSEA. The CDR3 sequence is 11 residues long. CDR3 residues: CIAGPSYEQYF. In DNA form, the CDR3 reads TGCATCGCGGGCCCCTCCTACGAGCAGTACTTC.

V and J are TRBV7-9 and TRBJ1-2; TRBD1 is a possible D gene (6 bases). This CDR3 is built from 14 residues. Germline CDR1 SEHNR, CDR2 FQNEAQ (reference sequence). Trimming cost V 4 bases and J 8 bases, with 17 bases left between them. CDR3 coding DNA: TGTGCCAGCAGCTCAGGCGGGGGCAGTGGCGGCTACACCTTC. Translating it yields CASSSGGGSGGYTF.

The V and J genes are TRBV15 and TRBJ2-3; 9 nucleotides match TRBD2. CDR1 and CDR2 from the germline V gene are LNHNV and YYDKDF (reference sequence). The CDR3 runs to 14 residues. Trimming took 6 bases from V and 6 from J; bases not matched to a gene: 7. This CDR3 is CATSRNAGGDTQYF. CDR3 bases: TGTGCCACCAGTCGGAATGCGGGGGGGGATACGCAGTATTTT.

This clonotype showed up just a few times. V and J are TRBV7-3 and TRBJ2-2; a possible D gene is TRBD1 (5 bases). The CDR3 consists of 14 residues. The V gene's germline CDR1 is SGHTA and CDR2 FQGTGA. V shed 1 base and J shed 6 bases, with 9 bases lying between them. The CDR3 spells CASSLNPGSGELFF. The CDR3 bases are TGTGCCAGCAGCTTAAACCCAGGGTCCGGGGAGCTGTTTTTT.

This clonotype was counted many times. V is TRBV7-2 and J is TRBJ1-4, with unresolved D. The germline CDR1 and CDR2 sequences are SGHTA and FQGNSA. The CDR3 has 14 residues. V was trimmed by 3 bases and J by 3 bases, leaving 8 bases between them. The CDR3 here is CASSLSSANEKLFF. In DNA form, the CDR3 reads TGTGCCAGCAGCTTGTCCAGTGCTAATGAAAAACTGTTTTTT. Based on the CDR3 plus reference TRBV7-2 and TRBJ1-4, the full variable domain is GAGVSQSPSNKVTEKGKDVELRCDPISGHTALYWYRQSLGQGLEFLIYFQGNSAPDKSGLPSDRFSAERTGGSVSTLTIQRTQQEDSAVYLCASSLSSANEKLFFGSGTQLSVL.

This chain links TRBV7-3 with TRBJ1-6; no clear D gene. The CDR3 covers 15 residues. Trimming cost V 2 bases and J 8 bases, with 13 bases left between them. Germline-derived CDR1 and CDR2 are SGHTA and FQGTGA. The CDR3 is CASSLGAPRDSPLHF. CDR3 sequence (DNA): TGTGCCAGCAGCTTAGGAGCACCCCGGGATTCACCCCTCCACTTT. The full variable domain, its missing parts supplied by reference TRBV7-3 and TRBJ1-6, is GAGVSQTPSNKVTEKGKYVELRCDPISGHTALYWYRQSLGQGPEFLIYFQGTGAADDSGLPNDRFFAVRPEGSVSTLKIQRTERGDSAVYLCASSLGAPRDSPLHFGNGTRLTVT.

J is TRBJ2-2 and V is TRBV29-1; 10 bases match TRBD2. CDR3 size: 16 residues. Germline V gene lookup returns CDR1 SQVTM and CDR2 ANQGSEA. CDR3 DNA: TGCAGTGCTAGGGCCGGAGCGGGGGGGCTGGCCGGGGAGCTGTTTTTT. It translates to CSARAGAGGLAGELFF.

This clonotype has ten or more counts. In nucleotides, the CDR3 is TGTGCCAGCAGTGAGGTCAGGGGCTCCTCCGGGGAGCTGTTTTTT. It codes for CASSEVRGSSGELFF. This chain links TRBV25-1 with TRBJ2-2; possible D gene TRBD1, 6 bases. V dropped 3 bases and J dropped 6 bases, with 14 bases sitting between them. Germline V CDR1 and CDR2: MGHDK, SYGVNS. The CDR3 spans 15 residues.

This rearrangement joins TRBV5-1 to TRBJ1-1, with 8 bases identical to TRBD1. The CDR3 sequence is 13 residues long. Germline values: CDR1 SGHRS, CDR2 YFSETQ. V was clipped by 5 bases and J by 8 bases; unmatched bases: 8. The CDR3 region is CASSYPGQAEAFF. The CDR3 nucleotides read TGCGCCAGCAGTTACCCGGGACAGGCCGAAGCTTTCTTT.

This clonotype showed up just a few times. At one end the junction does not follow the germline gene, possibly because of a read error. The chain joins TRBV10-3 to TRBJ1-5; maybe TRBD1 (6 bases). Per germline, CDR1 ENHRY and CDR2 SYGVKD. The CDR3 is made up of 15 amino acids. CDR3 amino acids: CASSPQGFGNQPQHF. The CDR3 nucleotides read TGTGCCAGCAGTCCCCAGGGGTTTGGCAATCAGCCCCAGCATTTT.